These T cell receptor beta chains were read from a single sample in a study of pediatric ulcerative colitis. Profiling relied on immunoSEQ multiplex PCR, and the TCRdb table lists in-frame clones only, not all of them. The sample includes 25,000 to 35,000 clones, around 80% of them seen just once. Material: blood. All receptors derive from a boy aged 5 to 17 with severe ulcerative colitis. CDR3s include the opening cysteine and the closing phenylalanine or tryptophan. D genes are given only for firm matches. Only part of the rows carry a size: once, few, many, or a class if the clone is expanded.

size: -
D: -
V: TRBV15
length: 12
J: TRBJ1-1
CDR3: CATGRLNTEAFF
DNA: TGTGCCACCGGACGGTTGAACACTGAAGCTTTCTTT

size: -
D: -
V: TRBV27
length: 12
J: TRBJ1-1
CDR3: CASSTVGSEAFF
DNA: TGTGCCAGCAGTACAGTAGGTAGTGAAGCTTTCTTT

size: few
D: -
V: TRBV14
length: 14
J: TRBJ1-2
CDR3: CASSRTRSASGYTF
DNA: TGTGCCAGCAGCAGAACCCGTTCAGCAAGTGGCTACACCTTC

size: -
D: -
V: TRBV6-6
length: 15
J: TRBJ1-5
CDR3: CASSLTGIGNQPQHF
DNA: TGTGCCAGCAGCTTAACAGGGATCGGGAATCAGCCCCAGCATTTT

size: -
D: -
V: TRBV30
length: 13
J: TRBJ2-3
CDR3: CAWSGFGTDTQYF
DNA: TGTGCCTGGAGTGGTTTCGGCACAGATACGCAGTATTTT

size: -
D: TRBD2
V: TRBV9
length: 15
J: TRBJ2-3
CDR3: CASSVGLAGTDTQYF
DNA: TGTGCCAGCAGCGTAGGACTAGCGGGGACAGATACGCAGTATTTT

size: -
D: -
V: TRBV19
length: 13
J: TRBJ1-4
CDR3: CASSDRPTERLFF
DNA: TGTGCCAGTTCTGACAGGCCCACTGAAAGACTGTTTTTT

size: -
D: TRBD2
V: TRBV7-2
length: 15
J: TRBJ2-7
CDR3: CASSLVAGRNYEQYF
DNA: TGTGCCAGCAGCTTAGTAGCGGGGAGAAACTACGAGCAGTACTTC

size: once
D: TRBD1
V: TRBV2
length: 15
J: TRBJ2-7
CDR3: CASSDKGQGPYEQYF
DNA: TGTGCCAGCAGCGACAAAGGACAGGGCCCCTACGAGCAGTACTTC

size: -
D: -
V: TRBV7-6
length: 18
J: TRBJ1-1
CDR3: CASSLASAGIRMNTEAFF
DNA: TGTGCCAGCAGCTTAGCTAGTGCGGGGATCCGGATGAACACTGAAGCTTTCTTT

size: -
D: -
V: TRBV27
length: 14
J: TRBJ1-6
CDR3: CASSFPANNSPLHF
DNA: TGTGCCAGCAGTTTTCCAGCTAATAATTCACCCCTCCACTTT

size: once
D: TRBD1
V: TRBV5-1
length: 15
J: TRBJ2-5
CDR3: CASSPGTGRLETQYF
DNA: TGCGCCAGCAGCCCCGGGACAGGGCGATTGGAGACCCAGTACTTC

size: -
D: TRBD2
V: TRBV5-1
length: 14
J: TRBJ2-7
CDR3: CASKLAGDPYEQYF
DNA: TGCGCCAGCAAACTAGCGGGGGATCCCTACGAGCAGTACTTC

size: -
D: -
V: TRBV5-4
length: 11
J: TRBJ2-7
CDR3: CASSLGTEQYF
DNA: TGTGCCAGCAGTTTGGGGACGGAGCAGTACTTC

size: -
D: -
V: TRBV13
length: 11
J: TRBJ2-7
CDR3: CASSSVSEQYF
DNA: TGTGCCAGCAGCTCCGTGAGCGAGCAGTACTTC

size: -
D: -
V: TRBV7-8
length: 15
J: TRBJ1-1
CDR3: CASSLVGGANTEAFF
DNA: TGTGCCAGCAGCTTAGTGGGGGGGGCAAACACTGAAGCTTTCTTT

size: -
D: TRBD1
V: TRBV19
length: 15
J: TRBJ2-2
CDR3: CASSMGQGNTGELFF
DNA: TGTGCCAGTAGTATGGGACAGGGGAACACCGGGGAGCTGTTTTTT

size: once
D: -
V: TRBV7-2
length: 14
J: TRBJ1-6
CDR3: CASSREQVNSPLHF
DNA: TGTGCCAGCAGTCGGGAACAGGTCAATTCACCCCTCCACTTT

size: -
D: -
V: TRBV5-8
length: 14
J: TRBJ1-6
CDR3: CASSFAGTHSPLHF
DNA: TGTGCCAGCAGCTTTGCAGGTACACATTCACCCCTCCACTTT

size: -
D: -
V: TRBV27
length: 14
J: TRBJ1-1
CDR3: CASSLGPPITEAFF
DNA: TGTGCCAGCAGTTTAGGGCCACCCATCACTGAAGCTTTCTTT

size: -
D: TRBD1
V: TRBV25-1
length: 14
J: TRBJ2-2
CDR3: CASSGQGKTGELFF
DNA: TGTGCCAGCAGTGGACAGGGGAAAACCGGGGAGCTGTTTTTT

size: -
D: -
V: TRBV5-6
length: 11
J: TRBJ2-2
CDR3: CASSLSGELFF
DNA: TGTGCCAGCAGCTTGTCCGGGGAGCTGTTTTTT

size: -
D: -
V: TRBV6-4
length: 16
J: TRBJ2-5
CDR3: CASSERPALEEETQYF
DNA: TGTGCCAGCAGTGAAAGGCCAGCACTGGAGGAAGAGACCCAGTACTTC

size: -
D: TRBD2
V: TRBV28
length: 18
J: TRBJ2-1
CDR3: CASSLLYSGGNKNNEQFF
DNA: TGTGCCAGCAGTCTCCTATATAGCGGGGGAAACAAAAACAATGAGCAGTTCTTC

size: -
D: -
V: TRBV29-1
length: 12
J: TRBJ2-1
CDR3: CSVEEVGSEQFF
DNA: TGCAGCGTTGAAGAAGTGGGCAGTGAGCAGTTCTTC

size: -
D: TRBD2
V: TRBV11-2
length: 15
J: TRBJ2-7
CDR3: CASNGLAGKAYEQYF
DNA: TGTGCCAGCAACGGCCTAGCGGGGAAGGCCTACGAGCAGTACTTC

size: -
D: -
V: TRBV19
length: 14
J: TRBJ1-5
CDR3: CASSTGPEDQPQHF
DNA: TGTGCCAGTAGTACGGGACCGGAAGATCAGCCCCAGCATTTT

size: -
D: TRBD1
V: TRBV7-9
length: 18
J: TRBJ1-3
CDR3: CASSGTDPQGARGNTIYF
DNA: TGTGCCAGCAGCGGTACGGACCCTCAGGGGGCGCGTGGAAACACCATATATTTT

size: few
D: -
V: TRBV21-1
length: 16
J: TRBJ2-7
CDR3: CASSMPWTVTAYEQYF
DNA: TGTGCCAGCAGCATGCCCTGGACCGTTACAGCCTACGAGCAGTACTTC

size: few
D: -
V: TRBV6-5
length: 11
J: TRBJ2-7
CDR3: CASGPSGEQYF
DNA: TGTGCCAGTGGACCGTCTGGGGAGCAGTACTTC

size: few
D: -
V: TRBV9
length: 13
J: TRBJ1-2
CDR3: CASSEGKYYGYTF
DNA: TGTGCCAGCAGCGAAGGGAAATACTATGGCTACACCTTC

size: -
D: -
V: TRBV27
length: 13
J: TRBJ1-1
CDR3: CASRSGYGTEAFF
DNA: TGTGCCAGCAGATCGGGGTATGGCACTGAAGCTTTCTTT

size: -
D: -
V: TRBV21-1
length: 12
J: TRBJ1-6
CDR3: CASEGASSPLHF
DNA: TGTGCCAGCGAGGGGGCAAGTTCACCCCTCCACTTT

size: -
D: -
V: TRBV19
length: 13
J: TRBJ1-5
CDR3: CASSIDSIQPQHF
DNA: TGTGCCAGTAGTATCGACAGTATTCAGCCCCAGCATTTT

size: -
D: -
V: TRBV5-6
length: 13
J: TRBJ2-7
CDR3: CASSLGPGSEQYF
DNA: TGTGCCAGCAGCTTGGGGCCAGGATCCGAGCAGTACTTC

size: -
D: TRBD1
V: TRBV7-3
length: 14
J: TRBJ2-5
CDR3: CASSFNRGHETQYF
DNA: TGTGCCAGCAGCTTCAACAGGGGGCACGAGACCCAGTACTTC

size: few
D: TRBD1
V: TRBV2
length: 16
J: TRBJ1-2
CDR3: CASSLSTGEGYYGYTF
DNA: TGTGCCAGCAGTTTGTCGACAGGGGAGGGTTACTATGGCTACACCTTC

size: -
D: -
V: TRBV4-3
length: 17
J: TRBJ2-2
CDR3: CASSQDVRRGNTGELFF
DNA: TGCGCCAGCAGCCAAGACGTCCGGCGGGGGAACACCGGGGAGCTGTTTTTT

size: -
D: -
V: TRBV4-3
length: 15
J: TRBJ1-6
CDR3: CASSQEGAPGSPLHF
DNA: TGCGCCAGCAGCCAAGAAGGCGCACCGGGTTCACCCCTCCACTTT

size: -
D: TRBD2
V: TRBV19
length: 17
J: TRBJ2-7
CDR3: CASSIPLAGPFAYEQYF
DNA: TGTGCCAGTAGTATCCCACTAGCGGGCCCTTTTGCCTACGAGCAGTACTTC

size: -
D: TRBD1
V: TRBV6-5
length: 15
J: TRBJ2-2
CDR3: CASSYRVGGIGELFF
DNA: TGTGCCAGCAGTTACAGAGTAGGGGGCATCGGGGAGCTGTTTTTT

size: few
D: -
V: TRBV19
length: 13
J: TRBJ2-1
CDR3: CASSHSGDNEQFF
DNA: TGTGCCAGTAGCCATTCCGGGGACAATGAGCAGTTCTTC

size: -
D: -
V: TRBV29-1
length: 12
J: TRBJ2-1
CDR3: CSVVPPQNEQFF
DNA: TGCAGCGTTGTACCCCCCCAAAATGAGCAGTTCTTC

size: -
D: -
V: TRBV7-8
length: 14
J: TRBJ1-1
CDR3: CASSPGAANTEAFF
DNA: TGTGCCAGCAGCCCGGGGGCAGCTAACACTGAAGCTTTCTTT

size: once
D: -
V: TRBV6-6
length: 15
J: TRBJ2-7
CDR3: CASSYSTQAAYEQYF
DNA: TGTGCCAGCAGTTACTCGACACAGGCAGCCTACGAGCAGTACTTC

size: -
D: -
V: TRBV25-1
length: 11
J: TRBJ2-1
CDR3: CASSGANWQFF
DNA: TGTGCCAGCAGTGGCGCGAATTGGCAGTTCTTC

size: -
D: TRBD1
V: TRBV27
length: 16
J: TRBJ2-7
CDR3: CASSPSTGLTLWEQYF
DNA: TGTGCCAGCAGTCCCTCGACAGGGCTCACTTTATGGGAGCAGTACTTC

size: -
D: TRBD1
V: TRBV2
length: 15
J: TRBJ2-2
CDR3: CASREAQGDTGELFF
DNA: TGTGCCAGCAGGGAAGCACAGGGGGACACCGGGGAGCTGTTTTTT

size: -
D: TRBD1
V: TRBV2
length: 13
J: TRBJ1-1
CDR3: CASSVYRGSEAFF
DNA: TGTGCCAGCAGTGTCTACAGGGGATCTGAAGCTTTCTTT

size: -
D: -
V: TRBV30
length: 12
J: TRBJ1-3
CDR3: CAWTGTGNTIYF
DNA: TGTGCCTGGACAGGGACTGGAAACACCATATATTTT

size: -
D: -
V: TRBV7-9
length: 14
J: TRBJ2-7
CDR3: CASSSSGDPYEQYF
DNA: TGTGCCAGCAGCTCATCTGGGGATCCCTACGAGCAGTACTTC

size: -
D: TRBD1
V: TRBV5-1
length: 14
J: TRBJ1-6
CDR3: CASSIGQAVSPLHF
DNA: TGCGCCAGCAGCATAGGACAGGCGGTTTCACCCCTCCACTTT

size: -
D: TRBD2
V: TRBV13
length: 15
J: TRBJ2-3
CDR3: CASAELAGSTDTQYF
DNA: TGTGCCAGCGCAGAGCTAGCGGGGAGCACAGATACGCAGTATTTT